The rows below give T cell receptor beta chains drawn from one sample of a study of cytomegalovirus exposure and HLA in healthy donors. Measured with immunoSEQ multiplex PCR; TCRdb has only the in-frame clones, and not every one. The sample records about 150,000 clones, more than 75% being singletons. Sequenced material: PBMCs. Receptors originate from a man aged 30 to 39 in good health and CMV-seropositive. CDR3s include the opening cysteine and the closing phenylalanine or tryptophan. Fields, in order: V gene, CDR3 length, clone size, D gene, J gene, CDR3 DNA, CDR3 protein. A D gene is named only where the DNA matches it firmly. The size field is filled for only some rows; it gives once, few, many or a size class.

v_call: TRBV15
cdr3_length: 15
clone_size: -
d_call: -
j_call: TRBJ1-1
cdr3_nt: TGTGCCACCAGAAGCTCGGAAACAGTGAACACTGAAGCTTTCTTT
cdr3_aa: CATRSSETVNTEAFF

v_call: TRBV28
cdr3_length: 13
clone_size: -
d_call: -
j_call: TRBJ1-2
cdr3_nt: TGTGCCAGCAGTTTCGGGGGGCTCAATGGCTACACCTTC
cdr3_aa: CASSFGGLNGYTF

v_call: TRBV19
cdr3_length: 17
clone_size: -
d_call: -
j_call: TRBJ1-1
cdr3_nt: TGTGCCAGTACCCTTCTAGGGTCTCGGCGGGGTGGCACTGAAGCTTTCTTT
cdr3_aa: CASTLLGSRRGGTEAFF

v_call: TRBV19
cdr3_length: 17
clone_size: -
d_call: TRBD1
j_call: TRBJ1-1
cdr3_nt: TGTGCCAGTAATCCGGGGTCGGGACAGGAGTTAAACACTGAAGCTTTCTTT
cdr3_aa: CASNPGSGQELNTEAFF

v_call: TRBV27
cdr3_length: 14
clone_size: -
d_call: -
j_call: TRBJ2-3
cdr3_nt: TGTGCCAGCAGTCCTCGAGAAGCTACAGATACGCAGTATTTT
cdr3_aa: CASSPREATDTQYF

v_call: TRBV29-1
cdr3_length: 16
clone_size: -
d_call: TRBD1
j_call: TRBJ2-7
cdr3_nt: TGCAGCGTTGACGTGGGACAGGGGCCCTCGCGGTACGAGCAGTACTTC
cdr3_aa: CSVDVGQGPSRYEQYF

v_call: TRBV9
cdr3_length: 14
clone_size: -
d_call: -
j_call: TRBJ1-1
cdr3_nt: TGTGCCAGCAGCCGAAGCGGGGTAAACACTGAAGCTTTCTTT
cdr3_aa: CASSRSGVNTEAFF

v_call: TRBV2
cdr3_length: 15
clone_size: -
d_call: TRBD1
j_call: TRBJ2-7
cdr3_nt: TGTGCCAGCAGGGAATCAGGGGGCACCGTCTACGAGCAGTACTTC
cdr3_aa: CASRESGGTVYEQYF

v_call: TRBV29-1
cdr3_length: 12
clone_size: -
d_call: TRBD1
j_call: TRBJ1-2
cdr3_nt: TGCAGCGCCCGGACAGGGGGCGGCGGCTACACCTTC
cdr3_aa: CSARTGGGGYTF

v_call: TRBV19
cdr3_length: 13
clone_size: -
d_call: -
j_call: TRBJ2-7
cdr3_nt: TGTGCCAGTAGCCCTGGGAGATCCTACGAGCAGTACTTC
cdr3_aa: CASSPGRSYEQYF

v_call: TRBV9
cdr3_length: 14
clone_size: few
d_call: -
j_call: TRBJ1-2
cdr3_nt: TGTGCCAGCAGCCCGGGACATACTAACTATGGCTACACCTTC
cdr3_aa: CASSPGHTNYGYTF

v_call: TRBV4-1
cdr3_length: 16
clone_size: few
d_call: -
j_call: TRBJ1-5
cdr3_nt: TGCGCCAGCAGCCAATTAGGGGGGGAAAGGGCTCAGCCCCAGCATTTT
cdr3_aa: CASSQLGGERAQPQHF

v_call: TRBV6-1
cdr3_length: 17
clone_size: -
d_call: TRBD2
j_call: TRBJ2-3
cdr3_nt: TGTGCCAGCAGTGGTAGCGGGAGTAGGGGGTCCACAGATACGCAGTATTTT
cdr3_aa: CASSGSGSRGSTDTQYF

v_call: TRBV10-3
cdr3_length: 19
clone_size: -
d_call: TRBD1
j_call: TRBJ1-2
cdr3_nt: TGTGCCATCAGTCCCTCTATTGGGGACAGGGCGGCGTCGGACTATGGCTACACCTTC
cdr3_aa: CAISPSIGDRAASDYGYTF

v_call: TRBV6-5
cdr3_length: 16
clone_size: -
d_call: -
j_call: TRBJ1-6
cdr3_nt: TGTGCCAGCAGTTACGGCTTTCGGCGGTATAATTCACCCCTCCACTTT
cdr3_aa: CASSYGFRRYNSPLHF

v_call: TRBV9
cdr3_length: 16
clone_size: once
d_call: TRBD2
j_call: TRBJ2-1
cdr3_nt: TGTGCCAGCAGCGTGACTAGCGGGGATACCTACAATGAGCAGTTCTTC
cdr3_aa: CASSVTSGDTYNEQFF

v_call: TRBV19
cdr3_length: 12
clone_size: once
d_call: -
j_call: TRBJ1-2
cdr3_nt: TGTGCCAGTAGTATAGGACAGTATGGCTACACCTTC
cdr3_aa: CASSIGQYGYTF

v_call: TRBV7-2
cdr3_length: 14
clone_size: -
d_call: -
j_call: TRBJ2-7
cdr3_nt: TGTGCCAGCAGCTCCTCCAGACAGGTCTACGAGCAGTACTTC
cdr3_aa: CASSSSRQVYEQYF

v_call: TRBV7-2
cdr3_length: 15
clone_size: -
d_call: TRBD1
j_call: TRBJ2-5
cdr3_nt: TGTGCCAGCAGCCTAACTCGGGACAGGGAGGAGACCCAGTACTTC
cdr3_aa: CASSLTRDREETQYF

v_call: TRBV28
cdr3_length: 12
clone_size: -
d_call: -
j_call: TRBJ1-1
cdr3_nt: TGTGCCAGCAGTCGGGGGACTTCTGAAGCTTTCTTT
cdr3_aa: CASSRGTSEAFF

v_call: TRBV7-9
cdr3_length: 12
clone_size: -
d_call: -
j_call: TRBJ1-1
cdr3_nt: TGTTCCAGCAGCTTAGTAAACACTGAAGCTTTCTTT
cdr3_aa: CSSSLVNTEAFF

v_call: TRBV7-9
cdr3_length: 17
clone_size: -
d_call: -
j_call: TRBJ1-3
cdr3_nt: TGTGCCAGCAGCTTAGCGGCGGGGGGCATAGTTGGAAACACCATATATTTT
cdr3_aa: CASSLAAGGIVGNTIYF

v_call: TRBV2
cdr3_length: 14
clone_size: -
d_call: TRBD1
j_call: TRBJ2-3
cdr3_nt: TGTGCCAGCAGTAGACAGGGGGGCACAGATACGCAGTATTTT
cdr3_aa: CASSRQGGTDTQYF

v_call: TRBV11-3
cdr3_length: 13
clone_size: -
d_call: -
j_call: TRBJ1-1
cdr3_nt: TGTGCCAGCAGCCCGCACCAGTTCGCTGAAGCTTTCTTT
cdr3_aa: CASSPHQFAEAFF

v_call: TRBV19
cdr3_length: 15
clone_size: -
d_call: -
j_call: TRBJ1-2
cdr3_nt: TGTGCCAGTCGGTTGTCCGGGACACCCCTCTATGGCTACACCTTC
cdr3_aa: CASRLSGTPLYGYTF

v_call: TRBV2
cdr3_length: 14
clone_size: -
d_call: TRBD1
j_call: TRBJ1-5
cdr3_nt: TGTGCCAGCACCCGGACAGGCTCCAATCAGCCCCAGCATTTT
cdr3_aa: CASTRTGSNQPQHF

v_call: TRBV28
cdr3_length: 15
clone_size: once
d_call: TRBD1
j_call: TRBJ1-2
cdr3_nt: TGTGCCAGCAGTTTTGGCAGGGGGCGCGACTATGGCTACACCTTC
cdr3_aa: CASSFGRGRDYGYTF

v_call: TRBV4-1
cdr3_length: 17
clone_size: -
d_call: TRBD2
j_call: TRBJ2-2
cdr3_nt: TGCGCCAGCAGCCCCGGGACTAGCGGGAGTCTGGCCGGGGAGCTGTTTTTT
cdr3_aa: CASSPGTSGSLAGELFF

v_call: TRBV10-1
cdr3_length: 14
clone_size: -
d_call: -
j_call: TRBJ2-7
cdr3_nt: TGCGCCAGCAGTTTAGGGGGAAGCTCCTACGAGCAGTACTTC
cdr3_aa: CASSLGGSSYEQYF

v_call: TRBV5-4
cdr3_length: 19
clone_size: -
d_call: TRBD2
j_call: TRBJ2-5
cdr3_nt: TGTGCCAGCAGCTTGGTGATCCGGGAGGAACTTCTCTTCGAAGAGACCCAGTACTTC
cdr3_aa: CASSLVIREELLFEETQYF

v_call: TRBV6-1
cdr3_length: 13
clone_size: -
d_call: -
j_call: TRBJ2-7
cdr3_nt: TGTGCCAGCAGTGAACCGGGGAGTGGGAAGCAGTACTTC
cdr3_aa: CASSEPGSGKQYF

v_call: TRBV28
cdr3_length: 14
clone_size: -
d_call: TRBD1
j_call: TRBJ1-1
cdr3_nt: TGTGCCAGCAGTCCGGGACAGCAAAGGACTGAAGCTTTCTTT
cdr3_aa: CASSPGQQRTEAFF

v_call: TRBV7-9
cdr3_length: 15
clone_size: -
d_call: TRBD1
j_call: TRBJ2-7
cdr3_nt: TGTGCCAGCAGCCTCATCTCAGGGGGACAGGGAAAGCAGTACTTC
cdr3_aa: CASSLISGGQGKQYF

v_call: TRBV15
cdr3_length: 16
clone_size: -
d_call: -
j_call: TRBJ1-3
cdr3_nt: TGTGCCACCAGCAGAGATCGGGTAAACTCTGGAAACACCATATATTTT
cdr3_aa: CATSRDRVNSGNTIYF

v_call: TRBV5-6
cdr3_length: 15
clone_size: -
d_call: TRBD2
j_call: TRBJ2-1
cdr3_nt: TGTGCCAGCAGCTTCGGCGGGAGGACGTACAATGAGCAGTTCTTC
cdr3_aa: CASSFGGRTYNEQFF

v_call: TRBV19
cdr3_length: 16
clone_size: -
d_call: -
j_call: TRBJ1-3
cdr3_nt: TGTGCCAGTAGTGACCAGGATGGAGGGCTGGGAAACACCATATATTTT
cdr3_aa: CASSDQDGGLGNTIYF

v_call: TRBV9
cdr3_length: 15
clone_size: -
d_call: -
j_call: TRBJ2-2
cdr3_nt: TGTGCCAGCAGCGTAGCAGGGGCGAACACCGGGGAGCTGTTTTTT
cdr3_aa: CASSVAGANTGELFF

v_call: TRBV29-1
cdr3_length: 14
clone_size: -
d_call: -
j_call: TRBJ2-7
cdr3_nt: TGCAGCGTTGACGGTATCGATGGCTCCTACGAGCAGTACTTC
cdr3_aa: CSVDGIDGSYEQYF

v_call: TRBV7-6
cdr3_length: 15
clone_size: -
d_call: -
j_call: TRBJ1-5
cdr3_nt: TGTGCCAGCAGCTTGGATGCGGGGAATCGTCAGCCCCAGCATTTT
cdr3_aa: CASSLDAGNRQPQHF

v_call: TRBV7-2
cdr3_length: 14
clone_size: -
d_call: TRBD1
j_call: TRBJ2-4
cdr3_nt: TGTGCCAGCAGCTCCCCGGACAGGGCAAACATTCAGTACTTC
cdr3_aa: CASSSPDRANIQYF

v_call: TRBV29-1
cdr3_length: 13
clone_size: -
d_call: -
j_call: TRBJ1-1
cdr3_nt: TGCAGCGTTGAAATCCAGGGTAACACTGAAGCTTTCTTT
cdr3_aa: CSVEIQGNTEAFF

v_call: TRBV21-1
cdr3_length: 15
clone_size: -
d_call: -
j_call: TRBJ1-1
cdr3_nt: TGTGCGGTCCGGGACAGGGCCCCCTGGGACACTGAAGCTTTCTTT
cdr3_aa: CAVRDRAPWDTEAFF

v_call: TRBV27
cdr3_length: 15
clone_size: few
d_call: TRBD2
j_call: TRBJ2-1
cdr3_nt: TGTGCCAGCAGCACCAGCCGGACTAGCGGGATTGAGCAGTTCTTC
cdr3_aa: CASSTSRTSGIEQFF

v_call: TRBV6-5
cdr3_length: 14
clone_size: -
d_call: TRBD2
j_call: TRBJ2-2
cdr3_nt: TGTGCCAGCGCGGGAGGGATTTGGGACGGGGAGCTGTTTTTT
cdr3_aa: CASAGGIWDGELFF

v_call: TRBV9
cdr3_length: 15
clone_size: few
d_call: -
j_call: TRBJ1-5
cdr3_nt: TGTGCCAGCAGCGTAGTTGGGCAGGGGAATCAGCCCCAGCATTTT
cdr3_aa: CASSVVGQGNQPQHF